A selection of T cell receptor beta chains follows, all from one sample in a study of response to subunit inactivated influenza vaccine. TCRdb re-called the RT-PCR reads through MiXCR, storing one row per CDR3 protein. This table has about 530,000 distinct CDR3 sequences, approximately 10% appearing once. Here the sequenced sample was PBMCs from blood, taken on the day of vaccination. These receptors originate from a man aged 45-65 years who received an inactivated influenza vaccine. The CDR3 runs from the conserved cysteine through the conserved F or W. A D gene is named only where the DNA matches it firmly. The listing skips clone size in some rows; elsewhere it reads once, few, many or a size class.

>TRBJ2-2|NA|TRBV4-1|NA
CASSRLGPTGELFF
TGCGCCAGCAGTCGCTTGGGGCCCACCGGGGAGCTGTTTTTT
>TRBJ1-5|many|TRBV29-1|TRBD1
CSGGQGIDQPQHF
TGCAGCGGGGGACAGGGGATTGATCAGCCCCAGCATTTT
>TRBJ2-3|NA|TRBV18|TRBD1
CASSPRQGATDTQYF
TGTGCCAGCTCACCTCGACAGGGGGCAACAGATACGCAGTATTTT
>TRBJ1-2|NA|TRBV18|NA
CASSPRSYGYTF
TGTGCCAGCTCACCGCGGAGCTATGGCTACACCTTC
>TRBJ1-5|few|TRBV6-2/TRBV6-3|TRBD1
CASSYGGQVGQPQHF
TGTGCCAGCAGTTACGGGGGACAGGTTGGTCAGCCCCAGCATTTT
>TRBJ1-4|many|TRBV10-2|NA
CASSGNMAEKLFF
TGCGCCAGCAGTGGAAATATGGCGGAAAAACTGTTTTTT
>TRBJ2-2|few|TRBV12-3/TRBV12-4|NA
CATRDPGELFF
TGTGCCACCAGGGATCCCGGGGAGCTGTTTTTT
>TRBJ2-7|NA|TRBV9|TRBD1
CASSEGTGLGYEQYF
TGTGCCAGCAGCGAAGGGACAGGGCTTGGTTACGAGCAGTACTTC
>TRBJ2-7|few|TRBV5-1|NA
CASSITGEQYF
TGCGCCAGCAGCATTACAGGAGAGCAGTACTTC
>TRBJ2-5|NA|TRBV27|TRBD2
CASGIVAGGPPETQYF
TGTGCCAGCGGCATCGTAGCGGGAGGTCCCCCGGAGACCCAGTACTTC
>TRBJ2-3|few|TRBV7-2|TRBD2
CASSLRGLAGTDTQYF
TGTGCCAGCAGCTTAAGGGGACTAGCGGGCACAGATACGCAGTATTTT
>TRBJ2-5|few|TRBV5-1|TRBD2
CASSFSSGPQETQYF
TGCGCCAGCAGCTTCTCTAGCGGGCCCCAAGAGACCCAGTACTTC
>TRBJ2-1|NA|TRBV11-2|TRBD2
CASSSRLAVNEQFF
TGTGCCAGCAGCTCACGACTAGCGGTCAATGAGCAGTTCTTC
>TRBJ2-3|many|TRBV20-1|TRBD2
CSASRGGYTDTQYF
TGCAGTGCTAGCCGCGGGGGGTACACAGATACGCAGTATTTT
>TRBJ2-1|NA|TRBV20-1|NA
CSARGLQGGNEQFF
TGCAGTGCTAGGGGCCTACAAGGGGGGAATGAGCAGTTCTTC
>TRBJ2-5|few|TRBV10-3|NA
CAISERGGRQGETQYF
TGTGCCATCAGTGAGCGCGGAGGTCGGCAGGGGGAGACCCAGTACTTC
>TRBJ2-3|NA|TRBV5-4|TRBD1
CASSRGDRAVDTQYF
TGTGCCAGCAGCCGTGGGGACAGGGCGGTAGATACGCAGTATTTT
>TRBJ2-7|NA|TRBV6-1|TRBD2
CASRDTSGGLSYEQYF
TGTGCCAGCAGGGATACAAGCGGGGGCCTCTCCTACGAGCAGTACTTC
>TRBJ2-2|few|TRBV20-1|NA
CSASLTIHTGELFF
TGCAGTGCTAGTTTGACCATACACACCGGGGAGCTGTTTTTT
>TRBJ2-5|NA|TRBV20-1|TRBD2
CSARGGLAVETQYF
TGCAGTGCCCGGGGGGGACTAGCGGTGGAAACCCAGTACTTC
>TRBJ2-3|NA|TRBV20-1|NA
CSASDKISTDTQYF
TGCAGTGCTAGTGATAAGATTAGCACAGATACGCAGTATTTT
>TRBJ2-7|few|TRBV29-1|TRBD1
CSTGTGPHYEQYF
TGCAGCACCGGGACAGGGCCCCACTACGAGCAGTACTTC
>TRBJ2-7|NA|TRBV2|NA
CASSEGVVEQYF
TGTGCCAGCAGTGAGGGGGTCGTAGAGCAGTACTTC
>TRBJ2-1|many|TRBV11-1|TRBD2
CASSLNFAGGISYNEQFF
TGTGCCAGCAGCTTAAACTTTGCGGGGGGGATTTCCTACAATGAGCAGTTCTTC
>TRBJ2-4|NA|TRBV29-1|NA
CSVGQGGKNIQYF
TGCAGCGTTGGACAGGGAGGAAAAAACATTCAGTACTTC
>TRBJ2-5|many|TRBV5-1|NA
CASSLEGGQETQYF
TGCGCCAGCAGCTTGGAGGGCGGACAAGAGACCCAGTACTTC
>TRBJ2-7|few|TRBV7-2|NA
CASSFTYHEQYF
TGTGCCAGCAGCTTTACGTACCACGAGCAGTACTTC
>TRBJ2-1|few|TRBV19|NA
CASSILGLNEQFF
TGTGCCAGTAGTATCCTAGGACTCAATGAGCAGTTCTTC
>TRBJ2-7|NA|TRBV24-1|TRBD1
CATSDSRIGTGGDEQYF
TGTGCCACCAGTGATTCGCGGATCGGGACAGGGGGCGACGAGCAGTACTTC
>TRBJ2-2|many|TRBV15|NA
CATSRDLEGMYTGELFF
TGTGCCACCAGCAGAGATCTCGAGGGGATGTACACCGGGGAGCTGTTTTTT
>TRBJ2-2|NA|TRBV6-1|TRBD2
CASTVIGRENTGELFF
TGTGCCAGCACCGTTATCGGGAGGGAGAACACCGGGGAGCTGTTTTTT
>TRBJ2-7|few|TRBV4-1|TRBD2
CASSVGPAGEYEQYF
TGCGCCAGCAGCGTGGGCCCAGCGGGGGAATACGAGCAGTACTTC
>TRBJ1-1|NA|TRBV29-1|NA
CSVEAGVGTEAFF
TGCAGCGTTGAAGCAGGGGTTGGCACTGAAGCTTTCTTT
>TRBJ2-2|NA|TRBV6-1|TRBD2
CASKLAGGTTGELFF
TGTGCCAGCAAACTAGCGGGGGGAACCACCGGGGAGCTGTTTTTT
>TRBJ1-5|NA|TRBV5-5|NA
CASSLSVSNSNQPQHF
TGTGCCAGCAGCTTGTCCGTGTCCAATAGCAATCAGCCCCAGCATTTT
>TRBJ2-5|NA|TRBV12-3/TRBV12-4|NA
CASSSSIRQETQYF
TGTGCCAGCAGTTCCTCTATAAGGCAAGAGACCCAGTACTTC
>TRBJ2-1|few|TRBV29-1|TRBD2
CSSSFTSGTNEQFF
TGCAGCTCTTCCTTTACTAGCGGGACCAATGAGCAGTTCTTC
>TRBJ2-7|NA|TRBV7-9|NA
CASSQVPHYEQYF
TGTGCCAGCAGCCAAGTCCCCCACTACGAGCAGTACTTC
>TRBJ1-4|few|TRBV27|NA
CASSSLSGGPYEKLFF
TGTGCCAGCAGCTCGCTCTCGGGAGGGCCATATGAAAAACTGTTTTTT
>TRBJ2-1|NA|TRBV11-2|NA
CASSFRFSDSYNEQFF
TGTGCCAGCAGCTTCCGGTTCTCCGACTCCTACAATGAGCAGTTCTTC
>TRBJ1-2|NA|TRBV5-1|NA
CASSLEGLGYTF
TGCGCCAGCAGCTTGGAAGGGCTAGGCTACACCTTC
>TRBJ2-1|NA|TRBV5-1|NA
CASRGKGIDSVSYNEQFF
TGCGCCAGCAGGGGTAAGGGGATCGACTCCGTCTCCTACAATGAGCAGTTCTTC
>TRBJ1-3|many|TRBV20-1|NA
CSAPVGGSGNTIYF
TGCAGTGCTCCCGTCGGGGGCTCTGGAAACACCATATATTTT
>TRBJ2-5|NA|TRBV20-1|TRBD2
CSAYRLAGEGTQYF
TGCAGTGCCTATAGACTAGCGGGAGAGGGCACCCAGTACTTC
>TRBJ2-1|few|TRBV24-1|NA
CATSDQSPGAYNEQFF
TGTGCCACCAGTGATCAATCTCCGGGAGCCTACAATGAGCAGTTCTTC
>TRBJ1-1|NA|TRBV6-2/TRBV6-3|NA
CASIYSTEAFF
TGTGCCAGCATATATTCGACTGAAGCTTTCTTT
>TRBJ2-7|NA|TRBV20-1|NA
CSARPRGGGPYEQYF
TGCAGTGCTAGGCCTCGAGGGGGAGGGCCTTACGAGCAGTACTTC
>TRBJ2-5|NA|TRBV15|NA
CATSRDMTEGLETQYF
TGTGCCACCAGCAGAGATATGACAGAGGGGCTAGAGACCCAGTACTTC
>TRBJ2-7|many|TRBV6-2/TRBV6-3|NA
CASSYGRGISYEQYF
TGTGCCAGCAGTTACGGGCGGGGAATCTCCTACGAGCAGTACTTC
>TRBJ2-5|few|TRBV18|TRBD1
CASSPIDREQETQYF
TGTGCCAGCTCACCGATCGACAGGGAACAAGAGACCCAGTACTTC
>TRBJ1-5|NA|TRBV28|NA
CASSLSLQPQHF
TGTGCCAGCAGTTTATCACTTCAGCCCCAGCATTTT
>TRBJ2-7|NA|TRBV27|TRBD1
CASSSWTGDPRQYF
TGTGCCAGCAGCTCATGGACAGGGGATCCTCGGCAGTACTTC